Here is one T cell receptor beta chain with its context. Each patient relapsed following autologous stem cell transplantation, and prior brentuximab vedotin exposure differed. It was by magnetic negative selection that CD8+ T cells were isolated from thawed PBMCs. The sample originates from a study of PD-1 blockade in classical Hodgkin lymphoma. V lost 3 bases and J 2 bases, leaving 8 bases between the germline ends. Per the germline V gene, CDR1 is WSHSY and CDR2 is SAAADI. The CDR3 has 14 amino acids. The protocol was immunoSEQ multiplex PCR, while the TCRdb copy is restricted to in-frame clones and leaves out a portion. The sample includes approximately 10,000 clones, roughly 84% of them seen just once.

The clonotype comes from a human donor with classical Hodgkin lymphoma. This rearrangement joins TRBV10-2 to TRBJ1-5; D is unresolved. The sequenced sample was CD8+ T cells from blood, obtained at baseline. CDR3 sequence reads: CASSDRNGNQPQHF. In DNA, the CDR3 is TGCGCCAGCAGTGACAGAAATGGCAATCAGCCCCAGCATTTT.